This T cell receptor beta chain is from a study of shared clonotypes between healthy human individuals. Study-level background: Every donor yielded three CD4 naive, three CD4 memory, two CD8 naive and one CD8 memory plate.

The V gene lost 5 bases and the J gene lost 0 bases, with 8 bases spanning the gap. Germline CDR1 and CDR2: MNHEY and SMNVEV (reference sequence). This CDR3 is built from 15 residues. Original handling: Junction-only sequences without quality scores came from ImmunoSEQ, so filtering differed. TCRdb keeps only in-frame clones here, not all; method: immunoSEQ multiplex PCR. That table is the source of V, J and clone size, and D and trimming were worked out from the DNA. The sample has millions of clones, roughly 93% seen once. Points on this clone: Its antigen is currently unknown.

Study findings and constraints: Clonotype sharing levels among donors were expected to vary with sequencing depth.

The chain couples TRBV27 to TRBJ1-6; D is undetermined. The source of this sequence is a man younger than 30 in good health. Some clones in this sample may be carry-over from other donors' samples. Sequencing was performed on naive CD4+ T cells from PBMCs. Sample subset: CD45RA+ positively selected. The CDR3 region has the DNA TGTGCCAGCAGTATCCGGAGCTCCTATAATTCACCCCTCCACTTT. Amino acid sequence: CASSIRSSYNSPLHF.